This T cell receptor (beta chain) was identified during a study of T-cell reconstitution after alpha-beta-depleted transplantation in children (dated by TCRdb to between 2015 and 2016). Looking at the study overall: Using TCR repertoire profiling, the study quantitatively followed how T-cell immune reconstitution unfolded in children after TCRalphabeta/CD19-depleted allogeneic hematopoietic cell transplantation. Overall study results and their limits: In some patients, the high TCRbeta diversity seen at day 60 was put down to recipient T cells and intrathymic progenitors that had survived conditioning. Apparently early alphabetaT-cell count recovery about two months after transplant reportedly relied on only several hundred rapidly expanded clones derived from non-depleted graft cells. Hyperexpanded clone frequencies declined over subsequent months; after one year, T-cell counts and TCRbeta diversity were mostly attributed to newly produced T cells.

Worth noting for this clonotype: It has no known antigen specificity. Per-base qualities were not stored, and no clone one base away is much larger.

Library preparation used PCR. The sequencer listed for this sample is Illumina HiSeq 2500. TCR library preparation used molecular barcoding, with unique molecular identifiers applied to normalize quantification of the TCRbeta repertoire. Clones were called with MiXCR by TCRdb after fastp trimmed the public reads at Q25, and only in-frame beta chains were retained. Each CDR3 protein appears once, grouped with its most common genes and DNA. This sample lists about 980,000 distinct CDR3 sequences; roughly 29% were detected once. The biggest ten clones account for under 30% of the sample. Sample treatment or condition, as interpreted from the label and publication: allogeneic hematopoietic cell transplantation with graft depleted of TCRalphabeta T cells and CD19 B cells. Transplant recipients were children who received TCRalphabeta/CD19-depleted allogeneic hematopoietic cell grafts. Taken from the germline V gene, the CDR1 and CDR2 loops are ENHRY and SYGVKD. The CDR3 runs 14 residues from the cysteine to the phenylalanine. Left in the record is the CDR3 DNA by itself, 42 bases read in frame from the first base. Trimming costs V 8 bases and J 0 bases, and their ends lie 14 bases apart.

This receptor was taken from a boy younger than two who had a stem cell transplant for SCID, so the T cells may come from the graft donor. Rearrangement joined TRBV10-3 to TRBJ2-7, and the D gene may be TRBD2, 6 bases matching. Source: PBMCs, mostly from graft donor cells, taken 360 days after TCRalphabeta/CD19-depleted stem cell transplant. The CDR3 loop reads CAIGGGPTSYEQYF. The DNA sequence follows: TGTGCCATCGGGGGAGGACCGACCTCCTACGAGCAGTACTTC.